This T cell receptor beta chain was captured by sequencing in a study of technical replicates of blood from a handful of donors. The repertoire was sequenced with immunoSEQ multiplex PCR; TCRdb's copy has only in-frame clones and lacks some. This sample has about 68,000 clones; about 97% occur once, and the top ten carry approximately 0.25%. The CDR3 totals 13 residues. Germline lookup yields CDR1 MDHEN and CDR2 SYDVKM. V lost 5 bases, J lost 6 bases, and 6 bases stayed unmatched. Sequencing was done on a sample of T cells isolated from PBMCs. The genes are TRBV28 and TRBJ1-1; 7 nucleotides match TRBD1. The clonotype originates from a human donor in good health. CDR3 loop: CASSIQGSAEAFF. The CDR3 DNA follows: TGTGCCAGCAGTATACAGGGGAGCGCTGAAGCTTTCTTT.